Shown below are 32 T cell receptor beta chains from a single sample sequenced in a study of blood T cell repertoires in COVID-19. Method: immunoSEQ multiplex PCR; TCRdb's copy keeps in-frame clones and lacks some. Among about 200,000 clones listed, 86% were seen once. The sample comprised PBMCs or T cells enriched from blood (not recorded which). These receptors were obtained from a man in his forties with acute COVID-19.

The chain combines TRBV9 with TRBJ2-7, with D possibly matching TRBD1 (5 bases). With 3 bases removed from V and 5 bases from J, the gap between germline ends came to 15 bases. Germline CDR1 is SGDLS and CDR2 is YYNGEE. The CDR3 runs 14 residues. The CDR3 DNA reads TGTGCCAGCAGCGGAGGCAGGGTGAATGACGAGCAGTACTTC. Translated: CASSGGRVNDEQYF.

Only a few counts were recorded for this clone. The V call is TRBV19, the J call TRBJ2-3; a possible D gene is TRBD2 (6 bases). CDR3 size: 15 residues. Deletions cut 5 bases from V and 8 bases from J, with 20 bases between. Germline V gene lookup returns CDR1 LNHDA and CDR2 SQIVND (reference sequence). This CDR3 is CASSPGSGNQGTQYF. The CDR3 nucleotides are TGTGCCAGTAGTCCGGGTAGCGGCAATCAGGGTACGCAGTATTTT.

This chain uses TRBV6-2 or TRBV6-3 with TRBJ1-5, with 7 bases aligning to TRBD1. Germline V gives CDR1 MNHEY, CDR2 SVGEGT. The length of the CDR3 is 16 residues. The V segment lost 2 bases and the J segment 2 bases; nucleotides outside the gene matches: 6. CDR3 nucleotide sequence: TGTGCCAGCAGTTACCGACAGGGCCTGGGCAATCAGCCCCAGCATTTT. This translates into CASSYRQGLGNQPQHF.

Regarding this clone: The sample contains more than one DNA sequence encoding this CDR3. The rearrangement links TRBV4-3 to TRBJ2-5; possibly TRBD1 for D (5 bases). The V gene lost 1 base and the J gene lost 2 bases, with 11 bases spanning the gap. The CDR3 sequence is 15 residues long. Germline CDR1 LGHNA, CDR2 YSLEER. CDR3 residues: CASSQARGGQETQYF. The CDR3 DNA reads TGCGCCAGCAGCCAAGCTAGGGGCGGACAAGAGACCCAGTACTTC.

This clone was seen more than once but under ten times. This sequence joins TRBV15 and TRBJ1-2, with a possible D match to TRBD1 (6 bases). The CDR3 spans 17 residues. Germline V gives CDR1 LNHNV, CDR2 YYDKDF (reference sequence). V lost 5 bases and J 0 bases, leaving 19 bases between the germline ends. The CDR3 protein is CATSPRTGQLTNYGYTF. The CDR3 nucleotides are TGTGCCACCAGCCCTAGGACGGGACAACTGACTAACTATGGCTACACCTTC.

CDR3 protein: CASSTGQAVSTDTQYF. Here the CDR3 DNA reads TGTGCCAGCAGCACGGGACAGGCGGTTAGCACAGATACGCAGTATTTT. V and J are TRBV11-2 and TRBJ2-3, with 8 nucleotides matching TRBD1. V lost 5 bases, J lost 0 bases, and 7 bases stayed unmatched. Germline V lookup: CDR1 SGHAT, CDR2 FQNNGV. CDR3 size: 16 residues. The whole variable domain, remainder taken from reference TRBV11-2 and TRBJ2-3, is EAGVAQSPRYKIIEKRQSVAFWCNPISGHATLYWYQQILGQGPKLLIQFQNNGVVDDSQLPKDRFSAERLKGVDSTLKIQPAKLEDSAVYLCASSTGQAVSTDTQYFGPGTRLTVL.

This clone was observed a few times. The J gene is TRBJ1-1, the V gene TRBV30; D is undetermined. V was clipped by 0 bases and J by 4 bases, with 12 bases between them. The CDR3 has 14 residues. CDR1 is GTSNPN, CDR2 SVGIG, per germline (reference sequence). CDR3 sequence: CAWSVREVSTEAFF. The CDR3 nucleotides are TGTGCCTGGAGTGTACGCGAGGTAAGCACTGAAGCTTTCTTT. The complete variable domain, with remaining parts taken from reference TRBV30 and TRBJ1-1, reads SQTIHQWPATLVQPVGSPLSLECTVEGTSNPNLYWYRQAAGRGLQLLFYSVGIGQISSEVPQNLSASRPQDRQFILSSKKLLLSDSGFYLCAWSVREVSTEAFFGQGTRLTVV.

This clone was seen just once. The J gene is TRBJ1-5, the V gene TRBV10-3; no clear D gene. V was trimmed by 6 bases and J by 7 bases, leaving 16 bases between them. Germline V gene sequence: CDR1 ENHRY, CDR2 SYGVKD. The CDR3 spans 14 residues. CDR3 sequence reads: CAISRAETQQPQHF. In nucleotides, the CDR3 is TGTGCCATCAGCAGAGCGGAGACGCAACAGCCCCAGCATTTT.

The chain uses TRBV18 and TRBJ2-7, with D unclear. This CDR3 has 13 amino acids. Germline V lookup: CDR1 KGHSH, CDR2 LQKENI. The V gene lost 2 bases and the J gene lost 3 bases, with 8 bases spanning the gap. The CDR3: CASSPDGYYEQYF. The CDR3 nucleotides are TGTGCCAGCTCACCAGACGGGTACTACGAGCAGTACTTC.

The rearrangement links TRBV7-9 to TRBJ2-3, with D possibly matching TRBD2 (6 bases). The germline V and J ends were trimmed by 5 bases and 1 base, with 10 bases remaining between them. The CDR3 has 14 amino acids. The germline gives CDR1 SEHNR, CDR2 FQNEAQ (reference sequence). The CDR3 sequence: CASSGRQGTDTQYF. CDR3 nucleotide sequence: TGTGCCAGCAGCGGGAGGCAAGGCACAGATACGCAGTATTTT.

The chain couples TRBV27 to TRBJ1-4; 9 bases fit TRBD1. This CDR3 spans 16 amino acids. Germline trimming cut 9 bases from V and 3 bases from J; bases unmatched to any gene: 11. Germline CDR1 reads MNHEY; CDR2 reads SMNVEV (reference sequence). The CDR3 is CASNPGQGGANEKLFF. In DNA, the CDR3 is TGTGCCAGTAACCCGGGACAGGGAGGTGCTAATGAAAAACTGTTTTTT.

This chain connects TRBV4-1 to TRBJ1-5; 9 bases map to TRBD1. Germline assignment: CDR1 MGHRA and CDR2 YSYEKL. The CDR3 covers 16 residues. V lost 0 bases and J lost 7; bases outside the gene matches: 7. For the CDR3, the DNA is TGCGCCAGCAGCCAAGATACGGGACAGGGTGGACAGCCCCAGCATTTT. Translated: CASSQDTGQGGQPQHF.

V usage is TRBV7-9 and J usage is TRBJ1-2, with a tentative D call TRBD1 (5 bases). Germline V gene data show CDR1 as SEHNR and CDR2 as FQNEAQ (reference sequence). Deletions cut 2 bases from V and 6 bases from J, with 13 bases between. This CDR3 region has 14 residues. This CDR3 reads CASSLKSGFNGYTF. In DNA form, the CDR3 reads TGTGCCAGCAGCTTAAAATCAGGGTTTAATGGCTACACCTTC.

The rearrangement uses TRBV11-2 and TRBJ2-7; 9 bases line up with TRBD2. Germline V gene data show CDR1 as SGHAT and CDR2 as FQNNGV. After removal of 4 bases from V and 2 bases from J, the junction contained 6 bases not matched to a gene. The CDR3 covers 15 residues. The CDR3 here is CASSSTLAGPYEQYF. Written as DNA, the CDR3 is TGTGCCAGCAGCTCAACCCTAGCGGGACCCTACGAGCAGTACTTC.

The V gene is TRBV18, the J gene TRBJ2-3; 12 positions match TRBD2. With 5 bases clipped from V and 3 bases from J, the junction kept 3 bases outside the gene matches. The CDR3 loop spans 15 amino acids. Germline V gene data show CDR1 as KGHSH and CDR2 as LQKENI. The CDR3 loop reads CASSAGLAGTDTQYF. CDR3 nucleotide sequence: TGTGCCAGCTCAGCAGGACTAGCGGGGACAGATACGCAGTATTTT.

The chain recombines TRBV4-1 with TRBJ1-6; possible D gene TRBD1, 5 bases. CDR1 and CDR2 (germline): MGHRA, YSYEKL. The CDR3 runs to 17 residues. V was clipped by 1 base and J by 0 bases, with 10 bases between them. CDR3: CASSQGGRGSYNSPLHF. In nucleotides, the CDR3 is TGCGCCAGCAGCCAAGGAGGAAGGGGCTCCTATAATTCACCCCTCCACTTT.

The chain employs TRBV5-1 and TRBJ1-4; D gene unclear. Germline CDR1 SGHRS, CDR2 YFSETQ. The CDR3 sequence is 12 residues long. V was pared by 4 bases and J by 4 bases, with 5 bases between. In DNA, the CDR3 is TGCGCCAGCAGCCTTAATAATGAAAAACTGTTTTTT. It yields the protein CASSLNNEKLFF. Supplemented by reference TRBV5-1 and TRBJ1-4, the full variable domain reads KAGVTQTPRYLIKTRGQQVTLSCSPISGHRSVSWYQQTPGQGLQFLFEYFSETQRNKGNFPGRFSGRQFSNSRSEMNVSTLELGDSALYLCASSLNNEKLFFGSGTQLSVL.

This chain uses TRBV3-1 (or the pseudogene TRBV3-2) with TRBJ2-7; TRBD1 is a possible D gene (6 bases). There are 15 residues in the CDR3. V lost 5 bases and J lost 3, with 17 bases in between. In germline, CDR1 is LGHDT, CDR2 YNNKEL (reference sequence). CDR3 sequence reads: CASSFSDRGSYEQYF. The DNA of the CDR3 is TGTGCCAGCAGCTTCTCGGACAGAGGAAGCTACGAGCAGTACTTC.

The chain is built from TRBV7-2 and TRBJ2-3; a weak D match, TRBD1 (6 bases). V gave up 5 bases and J gave up 2 bases, with 11 bases separating them. Germline CDR1 reads SGHTA; CDR2 reads FQGNSA. This CDR3 is 14 amino acids long. CDR3 DNA: TGTGCCAGCAGCCCAGGGGTTCACACAGATACGCAGTATTTT. Protein: CASSPGVHTDTQYF.

This clone has only one observation. V gene TRBV6-2 or TRBV6-3 combines with J gene TRBJ2-5; tentatively, D is TRBD1 (6 bases). Trimming shortened V by 0 bases and J by 5 bases, and 16 bases separated the two germline ends. Germline CDR1 MNHEY, CDR2 SVGEGT. The CDR3 has 16 amino acids. The CDR3 sequence: CASSYSQGRRKETQYF. In nucleotides, the CDR3 is TGTGCCAGCAGTTACTCACAGGGAAGGAGGAAGGAGACCCAGTACTTC.

The chain carries TRBV10-3 and TRBJ2-2; 11 nucleotides line up with TRBD1. V shed 8 bases, J shed 4 bases, and the junction held 6 bases outside the gene matches. Germline V lookup: CDR1 ENHRY, CDR2 SYGVKD. The length of the CDR3 is 15 residues. The CDR3 loop reads CAILPGTGGTGELFF. Here the CDR3 DNA reads TGTGCCATCCTGCCCGGGACAGGGGGCACCGGGGAGCTGTTTTTT.

The chain uses TRBV10-3 and TRBJ2-7; a weak D match, TRBD2 (6 bases). Trimming took off 8 bases at V and 0 bases at J, with 8 bases between the two ends. The germline gives CDR1 ENHRY, CDR2 SYGVKD. The CDR3 contains 12 residues. CDR3: CAISGSSYEQYF. The CDR3 nucleotides read TGTGCCATCTCCGGGAGCTCCTACGAGCAGTACTTC.

The J gene is TRBJ1-2, the V gene TRBV6-1; the D is unclear. Looked up from germline, CDR1 is MNHNS and CDR2 is SASEGT. CDR3 size: 14 residues. The V end was cut by 1 base, the J end by 4 bases, with 10 bases between. Written as DNA, the CDR3 is TGTGCCAGCAGTGAAGGTACATGGGCCTATGGCTACACCTTC. Protein: CASSEGTWAYGYTF.

The chain has TRBV19 and TRBJ1-4; D might be TRBD1 (6 bases). V lost 6 bases, J lost 3 bases, and 14 bases lay in between. Germline-derived CDR1 and CDR2 are LNHDA and SQIVND (reference sequence). The CDR3 runs to 15 residues. CDR3 protein: CASSETQGANEKLFF. The CDR3 bases are TGTGCCAGTAGCGAGACACAGGGAGCTAATGAAAAACTGTTTTTT.

The chain uses TRBV6-1 and TRBJ1-2, with D tentatively TRBD1 (6 bases). The ends were cut back, 3 bases at V and 4 bases at J, with 12 bases in the middle. The germline V gene has CDR1 MNHNS and CDR2 SASEGT. CDR3 length: 14 residues. The CDR3 here is CASSDTGYTYGYTF. The CDR3 coding sequence is TGTGCCAGCAGTGACACAGGGTACACCTATGGCTACACCTTC.

The DNA of the CDR3 is TGCGCCAGCAGTCCGTCCACCGGGACTGGAAGACGGGGTGAGCAGTTCTTC. Its translation is CASSPSTGTGRRGEQFF. The V gene is TRBV4-1, the J gene TRBJ2-1, with a tentative D call TRBD2 (6 bases). CDR1 is MGHRA, CDR2 YSYEKL, per germline. Trimming stripped 6 bases from V and 9 bases from J, with 27 bases between. CDR3 length: 17 residues.

The chain combines TRBV15 with TRBJ1-3; 9 nucleotides agree with TRBD1. The germline gives CDR1 LNHNV, CDR2 YYDKDF (reference sequence). The CDR3 loop spans 17 amino acids. V lost 3 bases, J lost 0 bases, and 6 bases stayed unmatched. CDR3: CATSRIDRGSSGNTIYF. CDR3 DNA sequence: TGTGCCACCAGCAGGATTGACAGGGGGAGCTCTGGAAACACCATATATTTT.

The J gene is TRBJ2-3, the V gene TRBV18; TRBD1 matches at 8 bases. The CDR3 totals 16 residues. J gave up 1 base and V 5 bases, and 8 bases lay outside the gene matches. Germline V gives CDR1 KGHSH, CDR2 LQKENI. DNA of the CDR3: TGTGCCAGCTCAACGACTCCGGGACAGGGCACAGATACGCAGTATTTT. This codes for CASSTTPGQGTDTQYF.

The rearrangement uses TRBV5-4 and TRBJ2-1; D uncertain. The CDR3 has 15 residues. Trimming stripped 2 bases from V and 0 bases from J, with 9 bases between. Germline CDR1 reads SGHNT; CDR2 reads YYREEE (reference sequence). The CDR3 protein is CASSFSLSSYNEQFF. The CDR3 DNA sequence: TGTGCCAGCAGCTTTAGCCTCAGCTCCTACAATGAGCAGTTCTTC. The entire variable domain, with the rest obtained from reference TRBV5-4 and TRBJ2-1, is as follows: ETGVTQSPTHLIKTRGQQVTLRCSSQSGHNTVSWYQQALGQGPQFIFQYYREEENGRGNFPPRFSGLQFPNYSSELNVNALELDDSALYLCASSFSLSSYNEQFFGPGTRLTVL.

The chain joins TRBV12-3 or TRBV12-4 to TRBJ2-2; the D gene is possibly TRBD1 (6 bases). There are 12 residues in the CDR3. The V end lost 7 bases, the J end lost 9 bases, and 12 bases lay between the germline ends. The DNA of the CDR3 is TGTGCCAGCACCCTACAGGGAAGGGAGCTGTTTTTT. Its translation is CASTLQGRELFF.

The rearrangement joins TRBV11-3 to TRBJ1-6; no firm D call. Between the trimmed V and J ends, which lost 0 bases and 8 bases, there was a span of 20 bases. The germline CDR1 and CDR2 sequences are SGHNT and YENEEA. The CDR3 runs 18 residues. CDR3 sequence: CASSLDFQTELLHSPLHF. In DNA, the CDR3 is TGTGCCAGCAGCTTAGATTTCCAAACGGAGCTATTGCATTCACCCCTCCACTTT. Full variable domain (outside the CDR3, taken from reference TRBV11-3 and TRBJ1-6): EAGVVQSPRYKIIEKKQPVAFWCNPISGHNTLYWYLQNLGQGPELLIRYENEEAVDDSQLPKDRFSAERLKGVDSTLKIQPAELGDSAVYLCASSLDFQTELLHSPLHFGNGTRLTVT.

The chain links TRBV10-3 to TRBJ2-3; 8 bases line up with TRBD2. CDR1 is ENHRY and CDR2 is SYGVKD in the germline V gene. This CDR3 has 17 amino acids. Germline trimming cut 0 bases from V and 2 bases from J; bases unmatched to any gene: 7. DNA of the CDR3: TGTGCCATCAGTGAGTCGAAGCTAGCGGGCATCACAGATACGCAGTATTTT. Amino acid sequence: CAISESKLAGITDTQYF.